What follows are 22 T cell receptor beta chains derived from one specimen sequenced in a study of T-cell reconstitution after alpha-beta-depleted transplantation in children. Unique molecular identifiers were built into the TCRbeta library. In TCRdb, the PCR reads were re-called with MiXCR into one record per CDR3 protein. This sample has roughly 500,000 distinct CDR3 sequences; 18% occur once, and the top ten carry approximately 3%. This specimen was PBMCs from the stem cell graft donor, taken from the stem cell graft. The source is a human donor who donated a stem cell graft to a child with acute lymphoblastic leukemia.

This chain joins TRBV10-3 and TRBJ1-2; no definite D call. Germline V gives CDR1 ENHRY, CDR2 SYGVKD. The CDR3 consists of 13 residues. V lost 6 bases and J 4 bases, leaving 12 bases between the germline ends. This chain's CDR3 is CAIRVDGFYGYTF. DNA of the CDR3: TGTGCCATCAGAGTCGACGGGTTCTATGGCTACACCTTC.

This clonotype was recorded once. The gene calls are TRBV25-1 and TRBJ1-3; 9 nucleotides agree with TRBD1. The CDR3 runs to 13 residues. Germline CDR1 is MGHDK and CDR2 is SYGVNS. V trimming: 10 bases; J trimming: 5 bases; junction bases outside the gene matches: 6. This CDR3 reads CATKDRGRNTIYF. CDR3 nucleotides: TGTGCCACCAAGGACAGGGGTAGAAACACCATATATTTT. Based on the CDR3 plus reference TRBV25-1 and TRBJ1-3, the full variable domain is EADIYQTPRYLVIGTGKKITLECSQTMGHDKMYWYQQDPGMELHLIHYSYGVNSTEKGDLSSESTVSRIRTEHFPLTLESARPSHTSQYLCATKDRGRNTIYFGEGSWLTVV.

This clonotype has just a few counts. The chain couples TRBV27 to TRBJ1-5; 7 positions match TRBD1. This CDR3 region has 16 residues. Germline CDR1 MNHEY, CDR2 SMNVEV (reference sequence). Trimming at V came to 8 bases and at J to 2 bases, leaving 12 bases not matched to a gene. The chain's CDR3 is CASDARGGGGNQPQHF. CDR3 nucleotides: TGTGCCAGCGATGCCCGAGGGGGCGGTGGCAATCAGCCCCAGCATTTT.

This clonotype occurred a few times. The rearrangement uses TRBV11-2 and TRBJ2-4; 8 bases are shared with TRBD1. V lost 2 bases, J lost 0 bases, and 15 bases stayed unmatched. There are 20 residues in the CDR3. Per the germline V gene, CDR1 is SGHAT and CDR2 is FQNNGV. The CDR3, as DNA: TGTGCCAGCAGCTTATCTAGGACGGGACAGGTTATTCTAGCCAAAAACATTCAGTACTTC. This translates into CASSLSRTGQVILAKNIQYF.

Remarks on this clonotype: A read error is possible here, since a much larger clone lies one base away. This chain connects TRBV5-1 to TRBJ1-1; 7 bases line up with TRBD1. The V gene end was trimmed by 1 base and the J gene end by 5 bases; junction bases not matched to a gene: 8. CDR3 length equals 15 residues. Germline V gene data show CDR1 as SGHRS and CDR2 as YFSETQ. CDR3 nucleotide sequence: TGCGCCAGCAGCTTGTCCCCTCCAGGGGGGACTGAAGCTTTCTTT. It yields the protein CASSLSPPGGTEAFF.

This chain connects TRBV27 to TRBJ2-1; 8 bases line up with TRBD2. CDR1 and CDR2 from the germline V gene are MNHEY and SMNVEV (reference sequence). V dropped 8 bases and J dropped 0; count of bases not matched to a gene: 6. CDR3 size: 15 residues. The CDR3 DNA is TGTGCCAGCTGGCCGGGAGGGAGCTCCTACAATGAGCAGTTCTTC. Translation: CASWPGGSSYNEQFF.

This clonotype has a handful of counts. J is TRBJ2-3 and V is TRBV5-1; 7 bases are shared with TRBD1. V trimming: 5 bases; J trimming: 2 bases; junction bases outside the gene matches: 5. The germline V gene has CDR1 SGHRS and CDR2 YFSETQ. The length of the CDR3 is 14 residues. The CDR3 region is CASRVGTATDTQYF. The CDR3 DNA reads TGCGCCAGCAGAGTCGGGACAGCCACAGATACGCAGTATTTT.

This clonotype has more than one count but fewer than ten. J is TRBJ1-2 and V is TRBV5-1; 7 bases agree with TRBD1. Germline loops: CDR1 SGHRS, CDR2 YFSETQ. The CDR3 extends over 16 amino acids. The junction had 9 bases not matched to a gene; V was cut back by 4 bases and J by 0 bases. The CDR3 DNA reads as TGCGCCAGCAGCCTAGGACAGGCCATAGCTAACTATGGCTACACCTTC. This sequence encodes CASSLGQAIANYGYTF.

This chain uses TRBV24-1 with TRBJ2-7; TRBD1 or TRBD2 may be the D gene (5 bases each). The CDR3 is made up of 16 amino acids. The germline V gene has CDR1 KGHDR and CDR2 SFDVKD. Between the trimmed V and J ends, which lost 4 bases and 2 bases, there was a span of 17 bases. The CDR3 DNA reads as TGTGCCACCAGTGACCCCCTGTCCCGGGGACCCTACGAGCAGTACTTC. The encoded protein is CATSDPLSRGPYEQYF.

The CDR3 sequence: CASSLAWAGPGEQYF. Written as DNA, the CDR3 is TGTGCCAGCAGCTTAGCTTGGGCGGGGCCGGGGGAGCAGTACTTC. V usage is TRBV7-9 and J usage is TRBJ2-7, with D tentatively TRBD2 (6 bases). The length of the CDR3 is 15 residues. V gave up 0 bases and J gave up 7 bases, with 16 bases separating them. Germline CDR1 is SEHNR and CDR2 is FQNEAQ (reference sequence).

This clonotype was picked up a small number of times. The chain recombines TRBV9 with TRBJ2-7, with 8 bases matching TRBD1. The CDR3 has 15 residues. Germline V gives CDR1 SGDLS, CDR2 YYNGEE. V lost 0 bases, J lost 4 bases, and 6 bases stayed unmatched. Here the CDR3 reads CASSVGQGARYEQYF. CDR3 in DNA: TGTGCCAGCAGCGTAGGGCAGGGGGCGCGGTACGAGCAGTACTTC.

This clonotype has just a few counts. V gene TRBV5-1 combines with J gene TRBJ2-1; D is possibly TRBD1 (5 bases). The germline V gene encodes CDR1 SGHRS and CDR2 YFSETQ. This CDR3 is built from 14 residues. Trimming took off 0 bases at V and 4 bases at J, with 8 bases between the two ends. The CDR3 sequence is CASSLVGPYNEQFF. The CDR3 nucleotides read TGCGCCAGCAGCTTGGTGGGGCCTTACAATGAGCAGTTCTTC.

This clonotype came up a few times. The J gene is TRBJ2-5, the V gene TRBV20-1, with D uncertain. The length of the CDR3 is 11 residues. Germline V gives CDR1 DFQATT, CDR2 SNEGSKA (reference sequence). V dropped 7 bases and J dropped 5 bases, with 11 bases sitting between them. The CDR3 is CSVMKSETQYF. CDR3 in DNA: TGCAGTGTCATGAAATCCGAGACCCAGTACTTC.

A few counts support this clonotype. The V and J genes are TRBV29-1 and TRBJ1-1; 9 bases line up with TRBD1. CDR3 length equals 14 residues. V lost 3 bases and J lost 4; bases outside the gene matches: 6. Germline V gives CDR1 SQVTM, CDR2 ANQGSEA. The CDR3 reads CSVDSDRGSTEAFF. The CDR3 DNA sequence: TGCAGCGTTGACTCGGACAGGGGATCCACTGAAGCTTTCTTT.

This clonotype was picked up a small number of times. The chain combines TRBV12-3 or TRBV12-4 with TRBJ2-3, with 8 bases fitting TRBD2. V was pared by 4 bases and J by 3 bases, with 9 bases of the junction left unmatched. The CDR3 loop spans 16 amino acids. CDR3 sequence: CASSSPLVAGTDTQYF. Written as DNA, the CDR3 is TGTGCCAGCAGTTCCCCTTTGGTAGCGGGAACAGATACGCAGTATTTT.

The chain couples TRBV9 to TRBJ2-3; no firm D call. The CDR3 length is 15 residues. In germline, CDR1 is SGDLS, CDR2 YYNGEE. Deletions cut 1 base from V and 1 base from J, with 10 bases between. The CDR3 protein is CASSVLPDGTDTQYF. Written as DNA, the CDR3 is TGTGCCAGCAGCGTACTTCCGGACGGCACAGATACGCAGTATTTT.

CDR3 amino acids: CASSLTRGLEQPQHF. The CDR3 DNA sequence: TGTGCCAGCAGTTTAACGAGGGGACTGGAGCAGCCCCAGCATTTT. The chain links TRBV27 to TRBJ1-5, with a weak D call TRBD1 (5 bases). There are 15 residues in the CDR3. V lost 2 bases to trimming and J lost 7 bases, with 15 bases between them. From germline, CDR1 is MNHEY and CDR2 SMNVEV (reference sequence).

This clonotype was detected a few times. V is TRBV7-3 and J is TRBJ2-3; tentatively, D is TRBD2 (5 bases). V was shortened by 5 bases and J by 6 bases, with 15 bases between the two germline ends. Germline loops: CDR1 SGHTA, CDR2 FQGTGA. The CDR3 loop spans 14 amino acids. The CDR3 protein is CASSPVGTGDTQYF. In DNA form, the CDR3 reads TGTGCCAGCAGCCCTGTAGGAACGGGGGATACGCAGTATTTT.

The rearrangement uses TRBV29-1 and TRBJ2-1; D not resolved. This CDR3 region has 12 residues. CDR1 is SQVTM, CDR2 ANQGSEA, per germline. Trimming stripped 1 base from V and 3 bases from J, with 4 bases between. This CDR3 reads CSVEANYNEQFF. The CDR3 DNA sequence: TGCAGCGTTGAAGCTAACTACAATGAGCAGTTCTTC.

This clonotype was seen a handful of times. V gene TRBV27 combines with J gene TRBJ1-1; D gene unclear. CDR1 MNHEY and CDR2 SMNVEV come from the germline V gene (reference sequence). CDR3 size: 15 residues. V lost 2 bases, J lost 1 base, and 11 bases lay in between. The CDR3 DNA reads TGTGCCAGCAGTTTAGGTCCGGGATCGAACACTGAAGCTTTCTTT. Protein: CASSLGPGSNTEAFF.

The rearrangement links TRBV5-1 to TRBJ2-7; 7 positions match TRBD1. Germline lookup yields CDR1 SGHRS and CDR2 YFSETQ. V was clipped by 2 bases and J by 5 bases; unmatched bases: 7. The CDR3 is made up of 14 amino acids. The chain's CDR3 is CASSFTGTADEQYF. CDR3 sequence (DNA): TGCGCCAGCAGCTTTACCGGGACAGCCGACGAGCAGTACTTC. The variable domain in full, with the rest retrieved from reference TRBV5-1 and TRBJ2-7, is KAGVTQTPRYLIKTRGQQVTLSCSPISGHRSVSWYQQTPGQGLQFLFEYFSETQRNKGNFPGRFSGRQFSNSRSEMNVSTLELGDSALYLCASSFTGTADEQYFGPGTRLTVT.

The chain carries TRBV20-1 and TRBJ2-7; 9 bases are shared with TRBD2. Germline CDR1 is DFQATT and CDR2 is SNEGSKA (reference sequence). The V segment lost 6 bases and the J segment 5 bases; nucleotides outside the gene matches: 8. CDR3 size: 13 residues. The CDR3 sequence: CSARLTSGHEQYF. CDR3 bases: TGCAGTGCCCGACTGACTAGCGGTCACGAGCAGTACTTC.